This record looks at one T cell receptor (beta chain) sequence and its context. Using its own MiXCR run on the 5' RACE reads, TCRdb lists one record per CDR3 protein. Of some 560,000 distinct CDR3 sequences in the sample, less than 20% are singletons; the top ten hold 15% to 20%. The sample comes from a study of T cells after yellow fever vaccination. For the study at large: Low-cell-number fractions underwent preparation using SMART-Seq v4 Ultra Low Input.

Trimming took 4 bases from V and 9 from J, leaving 13 bases between them. CDR3 size: 14 residues. Germline assignment: CDR1 LGHNA and CDR2 YNFKEQ. The sequence came from a man aged 18 to 29 who received the YFV17D yellow fever vaccine. The sequencing used PBMCs, collected 4 to 6 days after the first yellow fever vaccination. This chain joins TRBV4-2 and TRBJ1-6; D is uncertain. The CDR3 protein is CASSLSGVASPLHF. The CDR3 bases are TGTGCCAGCAGCCTAAGTGGGGTAGCTTCACCCCTCCACTTT.